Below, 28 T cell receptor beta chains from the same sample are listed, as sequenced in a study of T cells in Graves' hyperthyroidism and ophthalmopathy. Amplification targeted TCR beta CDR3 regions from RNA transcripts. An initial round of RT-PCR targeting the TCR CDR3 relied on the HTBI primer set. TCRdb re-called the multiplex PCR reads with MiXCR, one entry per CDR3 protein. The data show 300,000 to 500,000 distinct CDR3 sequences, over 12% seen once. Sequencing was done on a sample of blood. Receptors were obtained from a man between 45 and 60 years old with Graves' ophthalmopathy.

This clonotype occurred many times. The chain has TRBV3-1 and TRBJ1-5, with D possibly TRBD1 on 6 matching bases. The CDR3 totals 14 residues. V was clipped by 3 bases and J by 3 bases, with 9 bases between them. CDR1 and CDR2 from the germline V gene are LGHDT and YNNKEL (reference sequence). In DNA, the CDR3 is TGTGCCAGCAGCCAGTCAGGGGACAATCAGCCCCAGCATTTT. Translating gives CASSQSGDNQPQHF. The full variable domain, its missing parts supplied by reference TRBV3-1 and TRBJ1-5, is DTAVSQTPKYLVTQMGNDKSIKCEQNLGHDTMYWYKQDSKKFLKIMFSYNNKELIINETVPNRFSPKSPDKAHLNLHINSLELGDSAVYFCASSQSGDNQPQHFGDGTRLSIL.

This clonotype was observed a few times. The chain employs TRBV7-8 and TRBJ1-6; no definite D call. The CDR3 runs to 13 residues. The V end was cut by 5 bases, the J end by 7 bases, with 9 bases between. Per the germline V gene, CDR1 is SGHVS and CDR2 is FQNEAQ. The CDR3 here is CASSIRQNSPLHF. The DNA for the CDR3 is TGTGCCAGCAGCATTAGGCAGAATTCACCCCTCCACTTT.

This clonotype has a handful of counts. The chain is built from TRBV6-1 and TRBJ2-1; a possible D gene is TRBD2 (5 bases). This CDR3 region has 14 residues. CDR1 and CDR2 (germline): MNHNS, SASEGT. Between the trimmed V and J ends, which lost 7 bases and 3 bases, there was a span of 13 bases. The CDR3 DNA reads TGTGCCAGCACGGGGATCCGACGCTACAATGAGCAGTTCTTC. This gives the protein CASTGIRRYNEQFF.

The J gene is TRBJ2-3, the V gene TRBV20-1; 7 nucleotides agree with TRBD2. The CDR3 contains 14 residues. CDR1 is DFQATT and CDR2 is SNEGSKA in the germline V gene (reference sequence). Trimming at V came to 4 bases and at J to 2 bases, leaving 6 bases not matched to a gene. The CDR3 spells CSATRAGPTDTQYF. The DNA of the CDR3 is TGCAGTGCTACCCGAGCGGGGCCCACAGATACGCAGTATTTT.

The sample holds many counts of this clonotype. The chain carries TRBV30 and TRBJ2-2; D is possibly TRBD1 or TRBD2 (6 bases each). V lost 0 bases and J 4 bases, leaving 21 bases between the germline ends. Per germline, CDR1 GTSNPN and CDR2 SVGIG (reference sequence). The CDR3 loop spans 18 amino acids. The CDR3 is CAWSVGSWGTSGTGELFF. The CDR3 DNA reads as TGTGCCTGGAGTGTCGGGAGTTGGGGGACATCTGGCACCGGGGAGCTGTTTTTT.

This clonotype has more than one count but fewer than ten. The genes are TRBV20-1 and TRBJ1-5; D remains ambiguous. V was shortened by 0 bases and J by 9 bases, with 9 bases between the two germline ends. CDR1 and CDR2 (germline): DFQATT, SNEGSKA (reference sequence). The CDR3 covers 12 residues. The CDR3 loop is CSARDGSLPQHF. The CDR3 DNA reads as TGCAGTGCTAGAGATGGTAGTCTGCCCCAGCATTTT.

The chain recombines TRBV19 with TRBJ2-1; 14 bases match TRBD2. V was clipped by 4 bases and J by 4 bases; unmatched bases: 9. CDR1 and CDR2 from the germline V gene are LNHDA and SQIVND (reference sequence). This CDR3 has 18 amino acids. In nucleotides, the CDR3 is TGTGCCAGTAGTAAAATTGGGACTAGCGGGAGTGGGTACAATGAGCAGTTCTTC. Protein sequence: CASSKIGTSGSGYNEQFF. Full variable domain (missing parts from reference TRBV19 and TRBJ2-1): DGGITQSPKYLFRKEGQNVTLSCEQNLNHDAMYWYRQDPGQGLRLIYYSQIVNDFQKGDIAEGYSVSREKKESFPLTVTSAQKNPTAFYLCASSKIGTSGSGYNEQFFGPGTRLTVL.

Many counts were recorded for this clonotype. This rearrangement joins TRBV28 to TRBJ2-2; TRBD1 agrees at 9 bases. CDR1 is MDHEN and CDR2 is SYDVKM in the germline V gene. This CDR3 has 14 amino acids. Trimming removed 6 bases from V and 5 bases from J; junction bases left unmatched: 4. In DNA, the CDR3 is TGTGCCAGCAGACGACAGGGGGGGACCGGGGAGCTGTTTTTT. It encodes CASRRQGGTGELFF.

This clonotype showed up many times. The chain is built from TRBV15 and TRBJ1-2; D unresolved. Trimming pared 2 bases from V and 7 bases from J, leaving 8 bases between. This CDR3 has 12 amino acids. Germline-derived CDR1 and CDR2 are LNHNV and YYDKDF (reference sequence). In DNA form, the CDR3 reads TGTGCCACCAGCAGATTGGGAGGTGGCTACACCTTC. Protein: CATSRLGGGYTF.

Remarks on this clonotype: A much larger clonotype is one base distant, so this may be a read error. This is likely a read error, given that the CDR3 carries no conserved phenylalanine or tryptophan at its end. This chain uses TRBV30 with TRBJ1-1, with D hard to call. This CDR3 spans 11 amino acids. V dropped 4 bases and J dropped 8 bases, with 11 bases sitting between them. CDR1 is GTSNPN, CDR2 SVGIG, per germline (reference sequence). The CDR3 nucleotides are TGTGCCTGGACCCCGGGGTCGGAAGCTTTCCTT. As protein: CAWTPGSEAFL.

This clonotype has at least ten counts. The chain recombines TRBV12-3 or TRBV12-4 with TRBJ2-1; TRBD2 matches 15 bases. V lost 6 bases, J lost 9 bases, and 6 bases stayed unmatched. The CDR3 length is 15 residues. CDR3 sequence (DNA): TGTGCCAGCAGAGGACTAGCGGGAGGGCCAGGTGAGCAGTTCTTC. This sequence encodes CASRGLAGGPGEQFF.

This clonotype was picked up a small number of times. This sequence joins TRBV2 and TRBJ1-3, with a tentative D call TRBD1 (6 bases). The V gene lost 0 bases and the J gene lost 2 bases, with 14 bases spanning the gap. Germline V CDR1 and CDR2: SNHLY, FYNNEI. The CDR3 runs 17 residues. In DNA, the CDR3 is TGTGCCAGCAGTGAAGCGCTTCGGGGGGGGCCTGGAAACACCATATATTTT. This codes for CASSEALRGGPGNTIYF.

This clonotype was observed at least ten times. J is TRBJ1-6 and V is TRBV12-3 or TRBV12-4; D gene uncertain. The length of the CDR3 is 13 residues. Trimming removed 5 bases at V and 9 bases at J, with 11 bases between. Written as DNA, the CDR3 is TGTGCCAGCAGTATACAAGGAGTTTCACCCCTCCACTTT. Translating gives CASSIQGVSPLHF.

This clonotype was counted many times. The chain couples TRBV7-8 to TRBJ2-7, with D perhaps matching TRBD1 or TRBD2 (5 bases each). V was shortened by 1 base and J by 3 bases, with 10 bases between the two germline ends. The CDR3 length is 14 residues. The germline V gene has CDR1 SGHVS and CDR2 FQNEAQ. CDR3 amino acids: CASSLEGPSYEQYF. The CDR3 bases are TGTGCCAGCAGCTTAGAGGGACCAAGCTACGAGCAGTACTTC.

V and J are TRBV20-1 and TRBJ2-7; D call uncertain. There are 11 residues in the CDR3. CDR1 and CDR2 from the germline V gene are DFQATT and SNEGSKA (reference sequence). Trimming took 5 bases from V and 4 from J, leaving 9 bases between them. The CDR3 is CSASVIYEQYF. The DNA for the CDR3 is TGCAGTGCTTCGGTTATTTACGAGCAGTACTTC.

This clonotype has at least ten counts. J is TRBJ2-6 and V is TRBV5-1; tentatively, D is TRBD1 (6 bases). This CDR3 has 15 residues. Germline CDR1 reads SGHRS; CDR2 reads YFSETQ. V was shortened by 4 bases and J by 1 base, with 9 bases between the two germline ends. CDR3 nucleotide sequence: TGCGCCAGCAGCCCAGGACAGTCTGGGGCCAACGTCCTGACTTTC. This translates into CASSPGQSGANVLTF.

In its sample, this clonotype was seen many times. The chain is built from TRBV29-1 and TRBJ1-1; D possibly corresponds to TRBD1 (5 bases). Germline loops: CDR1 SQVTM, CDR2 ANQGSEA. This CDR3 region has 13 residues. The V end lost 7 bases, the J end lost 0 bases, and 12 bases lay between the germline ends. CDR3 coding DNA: TGCAGCGGGGGGGGAGTATTGAACACTGAAGCTTTCTTT. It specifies CSGGGVLNTEAFF.

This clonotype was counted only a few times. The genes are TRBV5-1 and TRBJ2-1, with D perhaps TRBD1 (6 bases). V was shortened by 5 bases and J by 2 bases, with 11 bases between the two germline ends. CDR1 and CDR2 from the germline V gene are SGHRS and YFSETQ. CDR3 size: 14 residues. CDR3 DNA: TGCGCCAGCAGAGCCGGACAGCCCTACAATGAGCAGTTCTTC. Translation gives CASRAGQPYNEQFF.

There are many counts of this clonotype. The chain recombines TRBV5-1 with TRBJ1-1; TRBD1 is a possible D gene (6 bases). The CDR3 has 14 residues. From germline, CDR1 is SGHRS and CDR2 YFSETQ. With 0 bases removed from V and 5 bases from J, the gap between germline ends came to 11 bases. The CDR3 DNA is TGCGCCAGCAGCTTGGCCAGGGGTGGAACTGAAGCTTTCTTT. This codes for CASSLARGGTEAFF.

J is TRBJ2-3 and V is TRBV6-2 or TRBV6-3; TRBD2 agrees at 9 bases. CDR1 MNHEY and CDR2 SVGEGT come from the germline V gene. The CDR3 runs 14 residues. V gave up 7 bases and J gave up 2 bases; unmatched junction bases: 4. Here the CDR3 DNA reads TGTGCCAGCAAAATAGCGGGAGTCACAGATACGCAGTATTTT. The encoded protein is CASKIAGVTDTQYF.

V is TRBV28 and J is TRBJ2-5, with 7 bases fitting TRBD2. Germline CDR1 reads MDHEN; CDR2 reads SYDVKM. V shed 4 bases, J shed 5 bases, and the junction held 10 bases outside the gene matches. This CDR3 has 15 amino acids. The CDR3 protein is CASSSGGLGRETQYF. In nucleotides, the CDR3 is TGTGCCAGCAGTTCGGGGGGATTAGGCCGGGAGACCCAGTACTTC.

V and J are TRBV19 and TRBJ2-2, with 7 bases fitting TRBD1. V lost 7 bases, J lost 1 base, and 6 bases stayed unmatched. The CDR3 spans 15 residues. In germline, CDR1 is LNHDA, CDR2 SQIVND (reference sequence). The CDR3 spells CASINDRVNTGELFF. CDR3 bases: TGTGCCAGTATCAACGACAGGGTGAACACCGGGGAGCTGTTTTTT.

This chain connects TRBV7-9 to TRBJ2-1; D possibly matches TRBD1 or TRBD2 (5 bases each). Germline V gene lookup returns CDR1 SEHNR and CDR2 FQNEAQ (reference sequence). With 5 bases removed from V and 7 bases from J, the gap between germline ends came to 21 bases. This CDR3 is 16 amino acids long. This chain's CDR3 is CASSPAGAGSLNEQFF. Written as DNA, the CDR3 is TGTGCCAGCAGCCCCGCCGGGGCTGGAAGCCTGAATGAGCAGTTCTTC.

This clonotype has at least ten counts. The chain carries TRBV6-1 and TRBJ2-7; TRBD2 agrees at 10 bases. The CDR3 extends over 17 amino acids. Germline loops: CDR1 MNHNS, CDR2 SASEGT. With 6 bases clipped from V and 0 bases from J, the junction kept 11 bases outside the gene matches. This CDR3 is CASSRDTGTSDSYEQYF. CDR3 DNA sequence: TGTGCCAGCAGCAGAGATACCGGGACTAGCGACTCCTACGAGCAGTACTTC.

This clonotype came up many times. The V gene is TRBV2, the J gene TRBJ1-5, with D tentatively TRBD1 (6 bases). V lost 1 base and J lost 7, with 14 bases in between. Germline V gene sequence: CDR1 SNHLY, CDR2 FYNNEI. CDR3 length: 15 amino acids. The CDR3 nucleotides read TGTGCCAGCAGTGAAGGGGGGAACAGGGCGCAGCCCCAGCATTTT. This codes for CASSEGGNRAQPQHF.

CDR3 DNA: TGTGCCAGCAGTGAAGGTGGGACAGTGAGGGAGACCCAGTACTTC. Translation gives CASSEGGTVRETQYF. This rearrangement joins TRBV6-1 to TRBJ2-5, with 7 nucleotides matching TRBD1. The CDR3 covers 15 residues. CDR1 and CDR2 from the germline V gene are MNHNS and SASEGT. V lost 1 base to trimming and J lost 5 bases; unmatched junction nucleotides: 7.

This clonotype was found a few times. The CDR3 DNA sequence: TGTGCCAGCAGCCAAGATGTTGGGACAGCTGGTTATGGCTACACCTTC. It codes for CASSQDVGTAGYGYTF. V is TRBV4-2 and J is TRBJ1-2; 7 positions match TRBD1. The germline V gene encodes CDR1 LGHNA and CDR2 YNFKEQ. The CDR3 has 16 residues. V was pared by 0 bases and J by 5 bases, with 9 bases of the junction left unmatched.

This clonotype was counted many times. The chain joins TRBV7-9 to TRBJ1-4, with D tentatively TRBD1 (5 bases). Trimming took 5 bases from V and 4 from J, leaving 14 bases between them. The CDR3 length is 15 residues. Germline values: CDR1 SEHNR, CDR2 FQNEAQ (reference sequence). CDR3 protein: CASSPRQQVNEKLFF. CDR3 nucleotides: TGTGCCAGCAGCCCGAGACAGCAAGTTAATGAAAAACTGTTTTTT.